This T cell receptor (beta chain) comes out of a study of blood T cell repertoires in COVID-19. V was pared by 2 bases and J by 4 bases, with 5 bases of the junction left unmatched. This CDR3 region has 16 residues. Per the germline V gene, CDR1 is MNHEY and CDR2 is SVGAGI. Self-reported history from a screening survey and questionnaire set each donor's cohort. The data were produced by immunoSEQ multiplex PCR, yet TCRdb's version contains in-frame clones alone and is incomplete. This sample has about 190,000 clones, with about four fifths found just once. This clone has a count of ten or more. The specimen was PBMCs or T cells enriched from blood (not recorded which). The TCR was taken from a woman in her 30s who had recovered from COVID-19. This chain joins TRBV6-5 and TRBJ2-1; 10 positions match TRBD2. The CDR3 region is CASSYEGTSAYNEQFF. As DNA, the CDR3 is TGTGCCAGCAGTTACGAAGGGACTAGCGCGTACAATGAGCAGTTCTTC.